Listed here are 16 T cell receptor beta chains from one sample, sequenced in a study of shared clonotypes between healthy human individuals. Produced via immunoSEQ multiplex PCR; TCRdb's table is partial and in-frame only. The sample lists approximately 620,000 clones; approximately 97% were seen once. Sequenced input: naive CD4+ T cells sorted from blood. Subset described: CD45RA+ positively selected. These receptors were obtained from a woman younger than 45 in good health.

The rearrangement joins TRBV6-1 to TRBJ2-5; possibly TRBD1 or TRBD2 for D (7 bases each). The ends were cut back, 2 bases at V and 5 bases at J, with 12 bases in the middle. CDR1 MNHNS and CDR2 SASEGT come from the germline V gene. The CDR3 covers 14 residues. CDR3: CASSEQGEGETQYF. The CDR3 nucleotides are TGTGCCAGCAGTGAACAGGGGGAGGGTGAGACCCAGTACTTC.

V and J are TRBV11-2 and TRBJ2-1, with a possible D match to TRBD1 (5 bases). The germline CDR1 and CDR2 sequences are SGHAT and FQNNGV. V was shortened by 5 bases and J by 6 bases, with 20 bases between the two germline ends. This CDR3 comprises 16 residues. The CDR3 DNA reads TGTGCCAGCAGCCCCCGGAAGGCAGGGTCGTTCAATGAGCAGTTCTTC. Amino acid sequence: CASSPRKAGSFNEQFF. The full variable domain, completed using reference TRBV11-2 and TRBJ2-1, is EAGVAQSPRYKIIEKRQSVAFWCNPISGHATLYWYQQILGQGPKLLIQFQNNGVVDDSQLPKDRFSAERLKGVDSTLKIQPAKLEDSAVYLCASSPRKAGSFNEQFFGPGTRLTVL.

V gene TRBV18 combines with J gene TRBJ2-2; 11 nucleotides line up with TRBD2. V was pared by 5 bases and J by 5 bases, with 4 bases of the junction left unmatched. The CDR3 covers 15 residues. Germline V gene sequence: CDR1 KGHSH, CDR2 LQKENI. The CDR3 nucleotides read TGTGCCAGCTCAGGAAGGACTAGCGGGACCGGGGAGCTGTTTTTT. Amino acids: CASSGRTSGTGELFF. The complete variable domain, with remaining parts taken from reference TRBV18 and TRBJ2-2, reads NAGVMQNPRHLVRRRGQEARLRCSPMKGHSHVYWYRQLPEEGLKFMVYLQKENIIDESGMPKERFSAEFPKEGPSILRIQQVVRGDSAAYFCASSGRTSGTGELFFGEGSRLTVL.

The chain employs TRBV5-1 and TRBJ1-1, with D possibly being TRBD1 (6 bases). V lost 4 bases and J 5 bases, leaving 33 bases between the germline ends. The CDR3 extends over 20 amino acids. Germline CDR1 is SGHRS and CDR2 is YFSETQ. The CDR3 here is CASSPRSPTQGQGTRTEAFF. The CDR3 DNA reads as TGCGCCAGCAGCCCCCGGTCCCCCACTCAGGGCCAGGGGACGAGGACTGAAGCTTTCTTT.

The chain employs TRBV6-5 and TRBJ2-1; the D is unclear. The CDR3 runs to 16 residues. The V end was cut by 2 bases, the J end by 7 bases, with 18 bases between. Germline V gene lookup returns CDR1 MNHEY and CDR2 SVGAGI. The CDR3 loop is CASSYTKDKFSNEQFF. The CDR3 DNA sequence: TGTGCCAGCAGTTACACCAAAGACAAGTTCAGTAATGAGCAGTTCTTC.

The chain combines TRBV6-5 with TRBJ2-7, with D possibly being TRBD1 or TRBD2 (5 bases each). Trimming removed 0 bases at V and 0 bases at J, with 9 bases between. The germline gives CDR1 MNHEY, CDR2 SVGAGI. This CDR3 contains 15 residues. The DNA of the CDR3 is TGTGCCAGCAGTTACTCGGGACCGAACTCCTACGAGCAGTACTTC. Translated: CASSYSGPNSYEQYF.

CDR3 bases: TGCGCCAGCAGCAAGGACACCCCTAATGAGCAGTTCTTC. Protein sequence: CASSKDTPNEQFF. The chain combines TRBV5-1 with TRBJ2-1; maybe TRBD1 (5 bases). V lost 4 bases and J 7 bases, leaving 12 bases between the germline ends. The CDR3 runs to 13 residues. CDR1 SGHRS and CDR2 YFSETQ come from the germline V gene.

This clone was seen once. V and J are TRBV9 and TRBJ2-3; D gene ambiguous. Germline V gene lookup returns CDR1 SGDLS and CDR2 YYNGEE. The CDR3 is 16 amino acids. Trimming took off 0 bases at V and 0 bases at J, with 11 bases between the two ends. The DNA of the CDR3 is TGTGCCAGCAGCGTAGGTCCGGGCCAGAGCACAGATACGCAGTATTTT. Encoded protein: CASSVGPGQSTDTQYF.

The chain couples TRBV18 to TRBJ2-2; 9 bases agree with TRBD1. J was trimmed by 6 bases and V by 1 base; bases with no gene match: 6. Germline CDR1 reads KGHSH; CDR2 reads LQKENI. The CDR3 extends over 16 amino acids. The CDR3 sequence: CASSPRRGQGAGELFF. CDR3 bases: TGTGCCAGCTCACCACGTAGGGGACAGGGTGCCGGGGAGCTGTTTTTT.

The chain recombines TRBV15 with TRBJ1-2, with a weak D call TRBD1 (5 bases). This CDR3 comprises 16 residues. V dropped 4 bases and J dropped 8 bases, with 23 bases sitting between them. Germline V gives CDR1 LNHNV, CDR2 YYDKDF (reference sequence). Here the CDR3 reads CATSKVGPGRRGGYTF. The CDR3 nucleotides read TGTGCCACCAGCAAGGTGGGGCCGGGTCGGAGAGGAGGCTACACCTTC.

The chain joins TRBV28 to TRBJ2-1, with a tentative D call TRBD2 (5 bases). The germline V gene encodes CDR1 MDHEN and CDR2 SYDVKM. The CDR3 spans 14 residues. V lost 5 bases and J 3 bases, leaving 11 bases between the germline ends. As DNA, the CDR3 is TGTGCCAGCAGTCCCGGACGGGGCTACAATGAGCAGTTCTTC. Translation gives CASSPGRGYNEQFF.

The chain has TRBV5-4 and TRBJ2-1; 7 bases line up with TRBD2. V was pared by 4 bases and J by 8 bases, with 15 bases of the junction left unmatched. This CDR3 has 16 amino acids. Germline V CDR1 and CDR2: SGHNT, YYREEE (reference sequence). CDR3 coding DNA: TGTGCCAGCAGCCCCCCCCCTAGCGGAGGTGGCGATGAGCAGTTCTTC. It specifies CASSPPPSGGGDEQFF.

V usage is TRBV28 and J usage is TRBJ2-5; D is perhaps TRBD1 (5 bases). The J call is doubtful: the DNA matches TRBJ2-7 better. The CDR3 has 12 residues. From germline, CDR1 is MDHEN and CDR2 SYDVKM. This CDR3 reads CASSGRVHEQYF. The CDR3 nucleotides read TGTGCCAGCAGTGGCAGGGTCCACGAGCAGTACTTC.

J is TRBJ1-6 and V is TRBV28; D gene uncertain. V lost 8 bases and J lost 1, with 12 bases in between. This CDR3 region has 15 residues. Looked up from germline, CDR1 is MDHEN and CDR2 is SYDVKM. Here the CDR3 reads CASQPRPSYNSPLHF. The CDR3 DNA reads TGTGCCAGCCAGCCCAGACCTTCCTATAATTCACCCCTCCACTTT.

The V and J genes are TRBV4-1 and TRBJ2-7, with TRBD1 matching 9 bases. The CDR3 spans 16 residues. Trimming took 1 base from V and 3 from J; bases not matched to a gene: 7. Germline CDR1 reads MGHRA; CDR2 reads YSYEKL. The DNA of the CDR3 is TGCGCCAGCAGCCAAGTCGGACAGGGGATTGTCTACGAGCAGTACTTC. It encodes CASSQVGQGIVYEQYF.

The V gene is TRBV5-1, the J gene TRBJ2-7, with 10 bases aligning to TRBD2. Germline trimming cut 4 bases from V and 5 bases from J; bases unmatched to any gene: 9. The CDR3 contains 15 residues. CDR1 is SGHRS, CDR2 YFSETQ, per germline. CDR3 region: CASSQGAGGSDEQYF. CDR3 DNA: TGCGCCAGCAGCCAAGGAGCGGGAGGGAGCGACGAGCAGTACTTC.